The clone carrying this TCR beta chain occurred many times. The source material, RNA transcripts, was used to amplify TCR beta CDR3 regions. The TCR CDR3 first-round RT-PCR relied on the HTBI primer set. TCRdb used MiXCR to reprocess the multiplex PCR reads, holding one entry per CDR3 protein. The data hold some 700,000 distinct CDR3 sequences, with roughly 17% observed a single time. This specimen belongs to a study of T cells in Graves' hyperthyroidism and ophthalmopathy. This CDR3 contains 14 residues. V shed 1 base and J shed 4 bases, with 11 bases lying between them. Extraction of PBMCs used 8.5 to 10 ml of fresh peripheral blood.

The receptor's source is a man between 50 and 59 years old with Graves' hyperthyroidism. The chain is built from TRBV12-3 or TRBV12-4 and TRBJ2-7; a possible D gene is TRBD2 (6 bases). The sequenced material came from blood. The CDR3 nucleotides are TGTGCCAGCAGTTTAGGACTAGAAGATTACGAGCAGTACTTC. Translated: CASSLGLEDYEQYF.